This entry lists 21 T cell receptor beta chains sequenced from one sample in a study of Graves' ophthalmopathy and Graves' hyperthyroidism. Amplification of the TCR beta CDR3 regions used RNA transcripts (as template). HTBI primers were employed in first-round RT-PCR, then a second-round multiplex PCR followed. TCRdb reprocessed the multiplex PCR reads with MiXCR, giving one entry per CDR3 protein. The data show approximately 1.2 million distinct CDR3 sequences, with less than 45% seen just once and roughly 11% held by the top ten. The specimen was peripheral blood or thyroid tissue (not recorded which). The source of these receptors is an adult man with Graves' hyperthyroidism.

This clonotype was detected many times. The V and J genes are TRBV10-2 and TRBJ2-7, with 7 bases that match TRBD1. Germline values: CDR1 WSHSY, CDR2 SAAADI. The CDR3 contains 14 residues. V trimming: 6 bases; J trimming: 2 bases; junction bases outside the gene matches: 7. The CDR3 protein is CASRDTTGPYEQYF. The CDR3 DNA follows: TGCGCCAGCAGGGACACGACAGGGCCCTACGAGCAGTACTTC.

This clonotype has at least ten counts. The chain uses TRBV29-1 and TRBJ2-7; D ambiguous. Germline V lookup: CDR1 SQVTM, CDR2 ANQGSEA. The CDR3 loop spans 13 amino acids. V lost 6 bases and J 0 bases, leaving 12 bases between the germline ends. This chain's CDR3 is CSVEEASSYEQYF. The CDR3 DNA reads as TGCAGCGTAGAGGAAGCGAGCTCCTACGAGCAGTACTTC.

J is TRBJ2-7 and V is TRBV7-9, with a tentative D call TRBD1 (5 bases). CDR3 length: 15 amino acids. The ends were cut back, 6 bases at V and 1 base at J, with 16 bases in the middle. The germline V gene encodes CDR1 SEHNR and CDR2 FQNEAQ (reference sequence). CDR3: CASRLRQTLSYEQYF. The CDR3 DNA is TGTGCCAGCAGACTTCGACAGACCTTATCCTACGAGCAGTACTTC.

The chain couples TRBV10-2 to TRBJ1-1, with 9 bases identical to TRBD1. The ends lost 2 bases at V and 6 bases at J; junction bases unmatched: 13. The CDR3 runs to 17 residues. The V gene's germline CDR1 is WSHSY and CDR2 SAAADI. CDR3 loop: CASSEPKGTGSDPEAFF. As DNA, the CDR3 is TGCGCCAGCAGTGAGCCGAAGGGGACAGGGTCGGACCCTGAAGCTTTCTTT.

The gene calls are TRBV10-3 and TRBJ1-1, with 7 bases fitting TRBD1. Germline assignment: CDR1 ENHRY and CDR2 SYGVKD. The CDR3 spans 13 residues. V dropped 5 bases and J dropped 4; count of bases not matched to a gene: 4. The CDR3 is CAISRQGPTEAFF. The CDR3 coding sequence is TGTGCCATCAGTAGACAGGGACCCACTGAAGCTTTCTTT.

The chain employs TRBV19 and TRBJ2-3; 8 bases agree with TRBD2. The CDR3 has 15 residues. Germline V gene sequence: CDR1 LNHDA, CDR2 SQIVND (reference sequence). With 8 bases clipped from V and 2 bases from J, the junction kept 9 bases outside the gene matches. CDR3 region: CASSLSGGHTDTQYF. The CDR3 bases are TGTGCCAGTTCTCTTTCGGGGGGGCACACAGATACGCAGTATTTT.

V usage is TRBV29-1 and J usage is TRBJ1-2; D is unclear. Germline loops: CDR1 SQVTM, CDR2 ANQGSEA. The CDR3 contains 12 residues. With 8 bases removed from V and 0 bases from J, the gap between germline ends came to 10 bases. The CDR3 coding sequence is TGCAGCATTTTGGGTTCTAACTATGGCTACACCTTC. The encoded protein is CSILGSNYGYTF.

This clonotype was detected ten times or more. The chain recombines TRBV19 with TRBJ1-6; D is unresolved. Per the germline V gene, CDR1 is LNHDA and CDR2 is SQIVND (reference sequence). V was cut by 3 bases and J by 9 bases, with 12 bases left in between. The CDR3 loop spans 14 amino acids. The CDR3 protein is CASSIGTTLSPLHF. CDR3 coding DNA: TGTGCCAGTAGTATTGGAACAACTCTTTCACCCCTCCACTTT.

This clonotype was seen many times. The chain employs TRBV20-1 and TRBJ2-7; the match to TRBD2 covers 9 bases. Germline CDR1 and CDR2: DFQATT and SNEGSKA (reference sequence). V lost 3 bases and J lost 0; bases outside the gene matches: 6. CDR3 length equals 15 residues. In DNA, the CDR3 is TGCAGTGCTAGGGGTAGCGGGAGCTTCTCCTACGAGCAGTACTTC. Its protein is CSARGSGSFSYEQYF.

This clonotype occurred once. J is TRBJ2-6 and V is TRBV10-3; weak D call: TRBD1 (7 bases). Germline V gene data show CDR1 as ENHRY and CDR2 as SYGVKD. CDR3 length equals 17 residues. Trimming left V 10 bases short and J 2 bases short, with 21 bases between. As DNA, the CDR3 is TGTGCCAGTAGTATAGCGGCGAGGGGGCCTGGGGCCAACGTCCTGACTTTC. Translated: CASSIAARGPGANVLTF.

V usage is TRBV6-5 and J usage is TRBJ2-5, with D perhaps matching TRBD2 (6 bases). The germline CDR1 and CDR2 sequences are MNHEY and SVGAGI. V lost 1 base to trimming and J lost 5 bases, with 11 bases between them. The CDR3 totals 14 residues. The CDR3 reads CASSYLAGWETQYF. The CDR3 DNA is TGTGCCAGCAGTTACTTGGCGGGATGGGAGACCCAGTACTTC.

The chain carries TRBV10-3 and TRBJ2-7; TRBD2 is a possible D gene (5 bases). Per germline, CDR1 ENHRY and CDR2 SYGVKD. Trimming pared 4 bases from V and 7 bases from J, leaving 20 bases between. This CDR3 region has 15 residues. The CDR3 is CAISGLEVNTGEQYF. The CDR3 DNA sequence: TGTGCCATCAGTGGGTTGGAGGTTAACACCGGGGAGCAGTACTTC.

At least ten counts were recorded for this clonotype. The gene calls are TRBV14 and TRBJ2-5; D is perhaps TRBD1 (6 bases). In germline, CDR1 is SGHDN, CDR2 FVKESK. V lost 3 bases, J lost 1 base, and 9 bases lay in between. The CDR3 has 14 residues. The CDR3 DNA follows: TGTGCCAGCAGCCATCTGGACAGCCAAGAGACCCAGTACTTC. Protein product: CASSHLDSQETQYF.

This clonotype was observed a single time. A junction boundary mismatches the germline segment, possibly from a read error. The rearrangement uses TRBV10-2 and TRBJ2-7; D not certain. There are 15 residues in the CDR3. The germline V gene encodes CDR1 WSHSY and CDR2 SAAADI. DNA for the CDR3: TGTGCCAGCAGCCTTAGACATACAGTTACCTACGAGCAGTACTTC. Protein: CASSLRHTVTYEQYF.

The chain recombines TRBV20-1 with TRBJ2-3; the D gene is possibly TRBD1 (5 bases). Trimming stripped 3 bases from V and 6 bases from J, with 10 bases between. The germline CDR1 and CDR2 sequences are DFQATT and SNEGSKA (reference sequence). This CDR3 region has 12 residues. The CDR3 DNA reads TGCAGTGCTAGCGCCAGGGCGGATACGCAGTATTTT. This codes for CSASARADTQYF.

This rearrangement joins TRBV7-2 to TRBJ2-2, with D perhaps matching TRBD1 (5 bases). V was pared by 6 bases and J by 1 base, with 12 bases between. This CDR3 contains 15 residues. Germline CDR1 is SGHTA and CDR2 is FQGNSA. This chain's CDR3 is CASSSFGQNTGELFF. The CDR3 bases are TGTGCCAGCAGTTCATTTGGACAGAACACCGGGGAGCTGTTTTTT.

A note on this clonotype: Since a much larger clone is just one base distant, this may be a read error. This sequence joins TRBV14 and TRBJ2-7; D not resolved. The V and J ends lost 4 bases and 6 bases respectively, with 13 bases between them. This CDR3 spans 13 amino acids. CDR1 is SGHDN, CDR2 FVKESK, per germline. CDR3 sequence: CASSRDPRSEQYF. The CDR3 DNA is TGTGCCAGCAGCCGAGATCCCCGATCCGAGCAGTACTTC.

About this clonotype itself: This may stem from a read error, because a much larger clone lies one nucleotide away. This rearrangement joins TRBV9 to TRBJ2-5; perhaps TRBD2 as D (5 bases). The length of the CDR3 is 14 residues. Germline-derived CDR1 and CDR2 are SGDLS and YYNGEE. CDR3 region: CASNGGQIQETQHF. The CDR3 DNA reads TGTGCCAGCAACGGCGGGCAGATCCAAGAGACCCAGCACTTC.

With respect to this clonotype: The junction departs from germline at one end; a sequencing error may be responsible. The chain has TRBV10-3 and TRBJ2-7; D possibly corresponds to TRBD1 (6 bases). CDR1 is ENHRY and CDR2 is SYGVKD in the germline V gene. This CDR3 contains 15 residues. CDR3 coding DNA: TGTGCCAGCAGTTACTCGACCGGGACAAAGATCGAGCAGTACTTC. Encoded protein: CASSYSTGTKIEQYF.

The rearrangement joins TRBV10-3 to TRBJ1-4; the match to TRBD1 covers 7 bases. J lost 8 bases, V lost 10 bases, and 10 bases had no gene match. The germline V gene has CDR1 ENHRY and CDR2 SYGVKD. The CDR3 extends over 13 amino acids. The CDR3 DNA sequence: TGTGCCAGCAGAACTACAGGGGCCGAAAAACTGTTTTTT. Its translation is CASRTTGAEKLFF.

Concerning this clonotype: The junction does not match germline at one end; this may be a read error. The CDR3 sequence: CASSNGLAGSQETQYF. DNA for the CDR3: TGTGCCAGCAGTAATGGACTAGCGGGGAGTCAAGAGACCCAGTACTTC. The chain carries TRBV19 and TRBJ2-5; 12 bases match TRBD2. CDR1 is LNHDA, CDR2 SQIVND, per germline (reference sequence). This CDR3 region has 16 residues.